The 10 T cell receptor beta chains below come from one sample, sequenced in a study of cytomegalovirus exposure and HLA in healthy donors. The PCR employed 60 Vbeta primers together with 13 Jbeta primers. Repertoires were generated with immunoSEQ multiplex PCR, while TCRdb's copy carries only in-frame clones and drops some. The profile shows approximately 110,000 clones, 75% to 90% of them singletons. Material for sequencing was PBMCs. Receptor source: a man aged 25 to 45 in good health and CMV-seropositive.

The rearrangement joins TRBV4-3 to TRBJ2-5; maybe TRBD2 (5 bases). The ends were cut back, 0 bases at V and 6 bases at J, with 11 bases in the middle. The CDR3 spans 14 residues. Germline loops: CDR1 LGHNA, CDR2 YSLEER. The CDR3 is CASSQDLAQKTQYF. As DNA, the CDR3 is TGCGCCAGCAGCCAAGATCTAGCACAGAAGACCCAGTACTTC.

The chain employs TRBV5-1 and TRBJ2-7; a weak D match, TRBD1 (7 bases). The CDR3 has 15 amino acids. CDR1 is SGHRS, CDR2 YFSETQ, per germline. Trimming left V 4 bases short and J 0 bases short, with 14 bases between. The DNA for the CDR3 is TGCGCCAGCAGCCTAGACAGGGAGGACTCCTACGAGCAGTACTTC. Translated, it gives CASSLDREDSYEQYF.

This chain links TRBV18 with TRBJ1-3; possibly TRBD1 for D (5 bases). CDR1 is KGHSH and CDR2 is LQKENI in the germline V gene. V dropped 5 bases and J dropped 9 bases, with 17 bases sitting between them. The CDR3 totals 14 residues. The CDR3 protein is CASSEAGIQSTIYF. In DNA, the CDR3 is TGTGCCAGCTCAGAGGCAGGGATCCAAAGCACCATATATTTT.

V is TRBV7-2 and J is TRBJ2-3; possible D gene TRBD1, 6 bases. Trimming cost V 5 bases and J 5 bases, with 11 bases left between them. Germline CDR1 is SGHTA and CDR2 is FQGNSA. There are 13 residues in the CDR3. The CDR3 DNA follows: TGTGCCAGCAGCGCCTACAGGGAAGATACGCAGTATTTT. It translates to CASSAYREDTQYF.

The J gene is TRBJ2-5, the V gene TRBV6-4; 9 positions agree with TRBD2. The J segment lost 1 base and the V segment lost 3 bases, leaving 0 bases of the junction unmatched. Germline CDR1 reads MRHNA; CDR2 reads SNTAGT. The CDR3 is 14 amino acids. CDR3 loop: CASSERGGQETQYF. DNA for the CDR3: TGTGCCAGCAGTGAGCGGGGGGGCCAAGAGACCCAGTACTTC.

This chain uses TRBV19 with TRBJ2-2, with 7 positions matching TRBD1. Germline CDR1 LNHDA, CDR2 SQIVND (reference sequence). After removal of 8 bases from V and 3 bases from J, the junction contained 9 bases not matched to a gene. This CDR3 contains 15 residues. CDR3 sequence: CASSDRVWYTGELFF. CDR3 DNA sequence: TGTGCCAGTTCAGACAGGGTCTGGTACACCGGGGAGCTGTTTTTT.

This rearrangement joins TRBV7-6 to TRBJ2-7; D might be TRBD1 (5 bases). Trimming removed 1 base from V and 8 bases from J, with 15 bases in between. The CDR3 contains 14 residues. Germline V CDR1 and CDR2: SGHVS, FNYEAQ. Written as DNA, the CDR3 is TGTGCCAGCAGCTTAGAGCGCCAGGGTACGAAGCAGTACTTC. It encodes CASSLERQGTKQYF.

The V call is TRBV10-3, the J call TRBJ2-2, with D tentatively TRBD1 (6 bases). V lost 6 bases, J lost 6 bases, and 14 bases lay in between. CDR1 is ENHRY, CDR2 SYGVKD, per germline. The CDR3 runs to 14 residues. The CDR3 bases are TGTGCCATCAGCGCCCAACAGGGTGCCGGGGAGCTGTTTTTT. Translation gives CAISAQQGAGELFF.

The V and J genes are TRBV6-1 and TRBJ2-2; D unclear. The CDR3 sequence is 13 residues long. Trimming shortened V by 2 bases and J by 6 bases, and 7 bases separated the two germline ends. CDR1 is MNHNS, CDR2 SASEGT, per germline. CDR3 in DNA: TGTGCCAGCAGTGAACCGGGTCCCGGGGAGCTGTTTTTT. Protein sequence: CASSEPGPGELFF.

DNA for the CDR3: TGTGCCAGCGCCTGGGGGCCGGAAGATACGCAGTATTTT. This codes for CASAWGPEDTQYF. This chain joins TRBV6-5 and TRBJ2-3; the D gene is possibly TRBD1 (6 bases). This CDR3 comprises 13 residues. Germline CDR1 MNHEY, CDR2 SVGAGI. Trimming took off 8 bases at V and 5 bases at J, with 14 bases between the two ends.